The following is a T cell receptor (beta chain) sequence with its context. The target antigen is unknown. This CDR3 is built from 13 residues. V shed 11 bases, J shed 5 bases, and the junction held 5 bases outside the gene matches. Germline V CDR1 and CDR2: MRHNA, SNTAGT. This specimen belongs to a study of cytomegalovirus exposure and HLA in healthy donors. The overall study: In an early release, HLA-typed donors contributed 90 million or so unique TCR sequences.

At the time of sampling, donors were nominally healthy, though unrecorded immune exposures were likely. Findings and caveats of the study: Several of the most significant clusters appeared linked to common viral pathogens, based on a later analysis.

The PCR had 60 Vbeta and 13 Jbeta primers. Original processing methods: Approximately 10 million shared chains were among 65 million to 85 million unique TCR beta chains counted in a later analysis. Method: immunoSEQ multiplex PCR; TCRdb's copy keeps in-frame clones and lacks some. V and J calls and clone size are copied from that table; D and trimming were computed from the DNA. The sample yields around 150,000 clones, 75% seen once. This TCR derives from a man younger than 35 in good health and CMV-seropositive. Sequencing was done on a sample of PBMCs. This rearrangement joins TRBV6-4 to TRBJ2-3, with 12 bases matching TRBD1. CDR3 coding DNA: TGTGCCGGGACAGGGGGCCGGGAAGATACGCAGTATTTT. Amino acids: CAGTGGREDTQYF.